The rows below give T cell receptor beta chains drawn from one sample of a study of PD-1 blockade in classical Hodgkin lymphoma. Sequencing was performed with immunoSEQ multiplex PCR; in TCRdb, only in-frame clones are kept and a portion is missing. The data hold 53,000 or so clones, with 81% observed a single time. The specimen was peripheral blood mononuclear cells (PBMCs), collected at baseline. The source is a human donor with classical Hodgkin lymphoma. The CDR3 runs from the conserved cysteine through the conserved F or W. The D gene is left open where the match is weak. Rows may omit the clone size; those that give it use once, few, many or a size class.

- TRBJ2-1 TRBV4-3 18 - TGCGCCAGCAGCCAAGATTCGGGGGTGGCGGCCCGCTACAATGAGCAGTTCTTC CASSQDSGVAARYNEQFF
TRBD1 TRBJ2-3 TRBV11-2 15 few TGTGCCAGCAGCTTATCAGGACAGGGCGGAGATACGCAGTATTTT CASSLSGQGGDTQYF
- TRBJ2-7 TRBV14 14 - TGTGCCAGCAGCCGGCAATGGGGAACCTACGAGCAGTACTTC CASSRQWGTYEQYF
- TRBJ1-1 TRBV19 13 - TGTGCCAGTAGACTCAGGGGGAACACTGAAGCTTTCTTT CASRLRGNTEAFF
TRBD2 TRBJ2-3 TRBV9 16 - TGTGCCAGCAGCGTAGGTGGTAGCGGGAGTACAGATACGCAGTATTTT CASSVGGSGSTDTQYF
TRBD1 TRBJ2-7 TRBV5-4 15 - TGTGCCAGCAGCAAACCGGGACAGGGGGCTTACGAGCAGTACTTC CASSKPGQGAYEQYF
TRBD2 TRBJ2-5 TRBV10-3 13 - TGTGCCATCCTCAGGGAGGGCCAAGAGACCCAGTACTTC CAILREGQETQYF
- TRBJ2-5 TRBV9 11 - TGTGCCAGCAGCTCCCGGGAGACCCAGTACTTC CASSSRETQYF
- TRBJ2-1 TRBV29-1 16 - TGCAGCGTCAGTGGGGCTTCAGGGGTGAGGTACAATGAGCAGTTCTTC CSVSGASGVRYNEQFF
- TRBJ2-7 TRBV29-1 12 once TGCAGCGTTGAAAAGGGAGTCGACGAGCAGTACTTC CSVEKGVDEQYF
TRBD1 TRBJ2-6 TRBV10-3 15 - TGTGCCATCAGGCCGACAGGGTCTGGGGCCAACGTCCTGACTTTC CAIRPTGSGANVLTF
- TRBJ2-5 TRBV9 15 - TGTGCCAGCAGCCCGATCGGGCGGGCCAGGGAGACCCAGTACTTC CASSPIGRARETQYF
- TRBJ2-1 TRBV15 14 once TGTGCCACCAGCATGGGACGGAGCTCCAATGAGCAGTTCTTC CATSMGRSSNEQFF
TRBD1 TRBJ1-5 TRBV9 15 - TGTGCCAGCAGCGGGGGACAGGGGAGCCATCAGCCCCAGCATTTT CASSGGQGSHQPQHF
TRBD1 TRBJ2-5 TRBV5-4 16 - TGTGCCAGCAGCGCAATTGACAGGGGGCCACAAGAGACCCAGTACTTC CASSAIDRGPQETQYF
- TRBJ1-5 TRBV4-3 14 - TGCGCCAGCAGCCAAGGGCGGGGGTCTCAGCCCCAGCATTTT CASSQGRGSQPQHF
TRBD2 TRBJ2-7 TRBV11-3 18 - TGCGCCAGCAGCCAAGATACCCCCCTAAGCGGGGACTCCTACGAGCAGTACTTC CASSQDTPLSGDSYEQYF
- TRBJ2-7 TRBV29-1 16 - TGCAGCGTTGAAGATCCTGGCACTGCTAGATCCAACGAGCAGTACTTC CSVEDPGTARSNEQYF
TRBD2 TRBJ2-3 TRBV30 18 - TGTGCCTGGACCCACAGGGGGACTAGCGGGAGTGGCACAGATACGCAGTATTTT CAWTHRGTSGSGTDTQYF
TRBD1 TRBJ2-5 TRBV9 16 - TGTGCCAGCAGCGTAGCGAGGGGGCTGAACCAAGAGACCCAGTACTTC CASSVARGLNQETQYF
- TRBJ1-3 TRBV12-5 14 once TGTGCTAGTGGTTTAGTTTCCGGGGGAAACACCATATATTTT CASGLVSGGNTIYF
TRBD2 TRBJ2-2 TRBV9 16 - TGTGCCAGCAGCGTTTCTAGCGGGATTAGCACCGGGGAGCTGTTTTTT CASSVSSGISTGELFF
- TRBJ2-7 TRBV9 14 - TGTGCCAGCAGCGTCACGCACAGGGCCGACGAGCAGTACTTC CASSVTHRADEQYF
- TRBJ1-1 TRBV7-9 11 - TGTGCCAGCAGCCTTCCCACTGAAGCTTTCTTT CASSLPTEAFF
- TRBJ1-1 TRBV27 14 few TGTGCCAGCAGTTTACGGCCGGCGAACACTGAAGCTTTCTTT CASSLRPANTEAFF
TRBD1 TRBJ1-4 TRBV4-1 15 few TGCGCCAGCAGCGAGCCTGACAGGGAGGGTGAAAAACTGTTTTTT CASSEPDREGEKLFF
- TRBJ1-1 TRBV7-2 15 - TGTGCCAGCAGCCCCACGAGTCAGATGAACATTGAAGCTTTCTTT CASSPTSQMNIEAFF
- TRBJ2-2 TRBV2 14 - TGTGCCAGCTGCGGGTCTTCCTACACCGGGGAGCTGTTTTTT CASCGSSYTGELFF
TRBD2 TRBJ2-5 TRBV11-3 16 - TGTGCCAGCAGCTTAGGCCTAGCGGGAGACCTGGAGACCCAGTACTTC CASSLGLAGDLETQYF
TRBD2 TRBJ2-1 TRBV19 18 - TGTGCCAGTACCTATTCCCCTTCCCAGGTGAGGACTAGAAATGAGCAGTTCTTC CASTYSPSQVRTRNEQFF
- TRBJ1-1 TRBV29-1 15 - TGCAGCGTTGAAGAGGGGATGGGGGTGAACACTGAAGCTTTCTTT CSVEEGMGVNTEAFF
TRBD2 TRBJ2-1 TRBV19 15 - TGTGCCAGTAGTATCAATAGCGGGCTAAGGTATGAGCAGTTCTTC CASSINSGLRYEQFF